What follows are 30 T cell receptor beta chains derived from one specimen sequenced in a study of technical replicates of blood from a few donors. The assay was immunoSEQ multiplex PCR, and TCRdb's table has in-frame clones only and misses some. Here the sample spans about 72,000 clones, about nine tenths being singletons. The specimen sequenced was T cells isolated from PBMCs. The receptors derive from a human donor in good health.

The chain couples TRBV4-2 to TRBJ2-3; D is undetermined. The CDR3 has 15 amino acids. The V gene's germline CDR1 is LGHNA and CDR2 YNFKEQ. Trimming took 3 bases from V and 4 from J, leaving 14 bases between them. The CDR3 DNA reads as TGTGCCAGCAGCCAGGCAGCTCTAGTAGCAGATACGCAGTATTTT. It yields the protein CASSQAALVADTQYF.

The chain combines TRBV29-1 with TRBJ2-7; maybe TRBD1 (5 bases). This CDR3 has 14 residues. Trimming left V 3 bases short and J 2 bases short, with 14 bases between. The V gene's germline CDR1 is SQVTM and CDR2 ANQGSEA. The CDR3 DNA is TGCAGCGTTGAGACAGTAGACAGCCCCTACGAGCAGTACTTC. Amino acids: CSVETVDSPYEQYF.

V usage is TRBV5-1 and J usage is TRBJ2-7, with TRBD1 identical over 11 bases. CDR1 is SGHRS, CDR2 YFSETQ, per germline. There are 15 residues in the CDR3. V lost 4 bases and J lost 3; bases outside the gene matches: 6. The DNA of the CDR3 is TGCGCCAGCAGCCCAGGGACAGGGGGAGGCTACGAGCAGTACTTC. Translation: CASSPGTGGGYEQYF.

The rearrangement links TRBV4-1 to TRBJ2-2; D might be TRBD2 (5 bases). The CDR3 spans 14 residues. Trimming shortened V by 3 bases and J by 4 bases, and 9 bases separated the two germline ends. The germline V gene encodes CDR1 MGHRA and CDR2 YSYEKL. The CDR3 reads CASSHSEVTGELFF. The DNA of the CDR3 is TGCGCCAGCAGCCATTCGGAGGTCACCGGGGAGCTGTTTTTT.

This rearrangement joins TRBV2 to TRBJ1-2; possibly TRBD1 for D (6 bases). Deletions cut 6 bases from V and 7 bases from J, with 18 bases between. This CDR3 has 14 amino acids. The germline gives CDR1 SNHLY, CDR2 FYNNEI. The DNA for the CDR3 is TGTGCCAGCAGCTTTAATAGGGAACAGGGTGGCTACACCTTC. This translates into CASSFNREQGGYTF.

The gene calls are TRBV9 and TRBJ2-7, with 10 bases that match TRBD1. The CDR3 spans 15 residues. V trimming: 4 bases; J trimming: 3 bases; junction bases outside the gene matches: 7. From germline, CDR1 is SGDLS and CDR2 YYNGEE. The CDR3 coding sequence is TGTGCCAGCAGCTCCGGGACAGGGGACTTCTACGAGCAGTACTTC. Its protein product is CASSSGTGDFYEQYF.

This chain uses TRBV9 with TRBJ2-3; 8 nucleotides align to TRBD2. The CDR3 runs to 16 residues. Germline CDR1 and CDR2: SGDLS and YYNGEE. Germline trimming cut 4 bases from V and 0 bases from J; bases unmatched to any gene: 7. DNA for the CDR3: TGTGCCAGCAGCCACAACGTAGCGGGGAGCACAGATACGCAGTATTTT. Translating gives CASSHNVAGSTDTQYF. Full variable domain (rest looked up from reference TRBV9 and TRBJ2-3): DSGVTQTPKHLITATGQRVTLRCSPRSGDLSVYWYQQSLDQGLQFLIQYYNGEERAKGNILERFSAQQFPDLHSELNLSSLELGDSALYFCASSHNVAGSTDTQYFGPGTRLTVL.

V usage is TRBV7-2 and J usage is TRBJ2-3; TRBD2 might be the D (5 bases). Germline V CDR1 and CDR2: SGHTA, FQGNSA. This CDR3 comprises 17 residues. Trimming left V 5 bases short and J 2 bases short, with 20 bases between. CDR3 sequence: CASSTVTISVATDTQYF. The DNA of the CDR3 is TGTGCCAGCAGCACCGTTACTATTAGCGTGGCCACAGATACGCAGTATTTT.

CDR3: CASSPDRNTIYF. The DNA for the CDR3 is TGTGCCAGCAGCCCCGACAGGAACACCATATATTTT. The rearrangement links TRBV7-2 to TRBJ1-3; D is possibly TRBD1 (6 bases). The CDR3 length is 12 residues. The ends were cut back, 5 bases at V and 7 bases at J, with 9 bases in the middle. The germline gives CDR1 SGHTA, CDR2 FQGNSA.

The V gene is TRBV7-9, the J gene TRBJ2-3; D may be TRBD2 (6 bases). With 2 bases removed from V and 2 bases from J, the gap between germline ends came to 14 bases. Germline V gene sequence: CDR1 SEHNR, CDR2 FQNEAQ (reference sequence). This CDR3 region has 16 residues. This chain's CDR3 is CASSLIGGINTDTQYF. CDR3 coding DNA: TGTGCCAGCAGCTTAATTGGCGGGATTAACACAGATACGCAGTATTTT.

The chain uses TRBV2 and TRBJ1-2; 8 bases are a match to TRBD1. The CDR3 loop spans 17 amino acids. Germline V CDR1 and CDR2: SNHLY, FYNNEI. V was pared by 5 bases and J by 4 bases, with 15 bases of the junction left unmatched. The CDR3 DNA reads TGTGCCAGCAGTCCGAGAACAGGACAGGGAAGAAGCTATGGCTACACCTTC. This encodes CASSPRTGQGRSYGYTF.

This clone was observed once. CDR3 sequence: CASRHPGQAKNIQYF. The CDR3, as DNA: TGCGCCAGCAGGCATCCCGGACAGGCCAAAAACATTCAGTACTTC. The V and J genes are TRBV4-1 and TRBJ2-4, with D tentatively TRBD1 (6 bases). V was cut by 6 bases and J by 1 base, with 13 bases left in between. The V gene's germline CDR1 is MGHRA and CDR2 YSYEKL. CDR3 length: 15 amino acids.

This chain joins TRBV30 and TRBJ2-1; the D gene is possibly TRBD1 (7 bases). CDR1 is GTSNPN and CDR2 is SVGIG in the germline V gene (reference sequence). The CDR3 extends over 13 amino acids. With 2 bases removed from V and 9 bases from J, the gap between germline ends came to 14 bases. CDR3 sequence (DNA): TGTGCCTGGAGTTCCGGGACAGCGGGTGAGCAGTTCTTC. It is translated as CAWSSGTAGEQFF.

The V gene is TRBV25-1, the J gene TRBJ2-2; 7 bases agree with TRBD2. V shed 5 bases and J 5 bases; nucleotides not matched to a gene: 5. Germline CDR1 is MGHDK and CDR2 is SYGVNS. The CDR3 contains 14 residues. The CDR3 bases are TGTGCCAGCAGTATCGGGGGGACGACCGGGGAGCTGTTTTTT. It yields the protein CASSIGGTTGELFF. Supplemented by reference TRBV25-1 and TRBJ2-2, the full variable domain reads EADIYQTPRYLVIGTGKKITLECSQTMGHDKMYWYQQDPGMELHLIHYSYGVNSTEKGDLSSESTVSRIRTEHFPLTLESARPSHTSQYLCASSIGGTTGELFFGEGSRLTVL.

This chain links TRBV27 with TRBJ2-1, with 8 bases lining up with TRBD2. Trimming cost V 4 bases and J 7 bases; bases outside gene matches: 6. The CDR3 is made up of 14 amino acids. CDR1 and CDR2 from the germline V gene are MNHEY and SMNVEV (reference sequence). The CDR3 DNA is TGTGCCAGCAGTTACTTAGCGGGATTAAATGAGCAGTTCTTC. Protein sequence: CASSYLAGLNEQFF.

This chain joins TRBV27 and TRBJ2-7; 12 bases are shared with TRBD2. Looked up from germline, CDR1 is MNHEY and CDR2 is SMNVEV (reference sequence). Trimming removed 5 bases from V and 6 bases from J; junction bases left unmatched: 11. The CDR3 is 16 amino acids. The CDR3 spells CASSRTSGEMGLEQYF. As DNA, the CDR3 is TGTGCCAGCAGTCGGACTAGCGGGGAAATGGGGCTCGAGCAGTACTTC.

The chain uses TRBV28 and TRBJ1-1; D gene ambiguous. The germline CDR1 and CDR2 sequences are MDHEN and SYDVKM. V was pared by 4 bases and J by 4 bases, with 10 bases between. The CDR3 length is 13 residues. The CDR3 DNA reads as TGTGCCAGCAGTTACGTAAGAGGCACTGAAGCTTTCTTT. As protein: CASSYVRGTEAFF.

This clone occurred once. J is TRBJ2-7 and V is TRBV2, with 9 bases that match TRBD2. The CDR3 totals 14 residues. J gave up 5 bases and V 5 bases, and 7 bases lay outside the gene matches. Germline V gives CDR1 SNHLY, CDR2 FYNNEI. CDR3 in amino acids: CASSREGTSHEQYF. The CDR3 DNA sequence: TGTGCCAGCAGTAGAGAAGGGACTAGCCACGAGCAGTACTTC.

The chain joins TRBV25-1 to TRBJ2-3, with 8 bases that match TRBD1. The CDR3 length is 12 residues. CDR1 is MGHDK, CDR2 SYGVNS, per germline. The trim removed 8 bases at V and 4 bases at J, leaving 2 bases unmatched. CDR3 region: CASGQGSDTQYF. CDR3 DNA: TGTGCCAGCGGACAGGGTTCAGATACGCAGTATTTT.

The gene calls are TRBV27 and TRBJ2-7, with TRBD2 identical over 11 bases. The CDR3 totals 14 residues. Germline loops: CDR1 MNHEY, CDR2 SMNVEV (reference sequence). The V gene end was trimmed by 10 bases and the J gene end by 5 bases; junction bases not matched to a gene: 10. CDR3 region: CATATSGSWDEQYF. DNA for the CDR3: TGTGCCACCGCCACTAGCGGGAGTTGGGACGAGCAGTACTTC.

This chain joins TRBV7-9 and TRBJ2-2, with 7 bases fitting TRBD2. The CDR3 has 15 residues. The junction had 2 bases not matched to a gene; V was cut back by 3 bases and J by 1 base. Per the germline V gene, CDR1 is SEHNR and CDR2 is FQNEAQ (reference sequence). CDR3 sequence reads: CASSFQRENTGELFF. The CDR3 DNA follows: TGTGCCAGCAGCTTCCAGCGGGAGAACACCGGGGAGCTGTTTTTT.

The chain is built from TRBV5-1 and TRBJ2-7; TRBD2 matches 8 bases. The J segment lost 4 bases and the V segment lost 3 bases, leaving 6 bases of the junction unmatched. Germline CDR1 SGHRS, CDR2 YFSETQ. The CDR3 is 14 amino acids. The CDR3 spells CASSSNLAGYEQYF. The CDR3 DNA sequence: TGCGCCAGCAGCTCGAATCTAGCGGGTTACGAGCAGTACTTC.

This clone was seen more than once but under ten times. V and J are TRBV9 and TRBJ2-1; perhaps TRBD1 as D (5 bases). CDR3 length equals 14 residues. Germline V lookup: CDR1 SGDLS, CDR2 YYNGEE. Trimming removed 4 bases from V and 0 bases from J, with 8 bases in between. The CDR3 sequence: CASSRTPSYNEQFF. In DNA, the CDR3 is TGTGCCAGCAGCCGGACACCCTCCTACAATGAGCAGTTCTTC.

V gene TRBV2 combines with J gene TRBJ1-2; D is unresolved. The germline V gene encodes CDR1 SNHLY and CDR2 FYNNEI. The CDR3 is made up of 13 amino acids. Trimming removed 4 bases from V and 8 bases from J, with 14 bases in between. CDR3 loop: CASSVREGLGYTF. CDR3 sequence (DNA): TGTGCCAGCAGTGTTAGAGAGGGTTTAGGCTACACCTTC.

V and J are TRBV29-1 and TRBJ1-2, with D tentatively TRBD1 (5 bases). The germline V gene has CDR1 SQVTM and CDR2 ANQGSEA. The CDR3 loop spans 12 amino acids. The V end lost 8 bases, the J end lost 1 base, and 11 bases lay between the germline ends. CDR3 region: CSTGDSNYGYTF. In nucleotides, the CDR3 is TGCAGCACCGGAGACAGTAACTATGGCTACACCTTC.

V usage is TRBV6-1 and J usage is TRBJ2-7; D is unclear. Trimming pared 5 bases from V and 3 bases from J, leaving 5 bases between. Per germline, CDR1 MNHNS and CDR2 SASEGT. The CDR3 covers 11 residues. DNA of the CDR3: TGTGCCAGCAGTCTACGCTACGAGCAGTACTTC. This translates into CASSLRYEQYF.

This clone was counted a few times. This sequence joins TRBV7-6 and TRBJ2-7; possible D gene TRBD2, 6 bases. The germline V and J ends were trimmed by 2 bases and 0 bases, with 23 bases remaining between them. Germline V gives CDR1 SGHVS, CDR2 FNYEAQ. The CDR3 is made up of 19 amino acids. CDR3 residues: CASSLYPLGGAGSSYEQYF. CDR3 nucleotides: TGTGCCAGCAGCTTATACCCCCTCGGGGGAGCGGGTAGCTCCTACGAGCAGTACTTC.

This clone is a singleton in its sample. The J gene is TRBJ2-7, the V gene TRBV5-8; 8 bases fit TRBD2. The CDR3 consists of 15 residues. V shed 2 bases and J 0 bases; nucleotides not matched to a gene: 4. Germline V lookup: CDR1 SGHTS, CDR2 YDEGEE. CDR3 DNA sequence: TGTGCCAGCAGCTTCTCTAGCGGGTTCTCCTACGAGCAGTACTTC. Translation: CASSFSSGFSYEQYF.

This chain joins TRBV6-1 and TRBJ1-2; unclear D gene. Germline values: CDR1 MNHNS, CDR2 SASEGT. This CDR3 is built from 11 residues. With 7 bases removed from V and 5 bases from J, the gap between germline ends came to 8 bases. DNA of the CDR3: TGTGCCAGCATGGAGGCTTATGGCTACACCTTC. This encodes CASMEAYGYTF.

The chain has TRBV19 and TRBJ2-1; TRBD2 matches at 13 bases. Losses at the gene ends were 4 bases for V and 2 bases for J; bases not matched to a gene: 5. Germline values: CDR1 LNHDA, CDR2 SQIVND (reference sequence). The CDR3 spans 17 residues. Written as DNA, the CDR3 is TGTGCCAGTAGTACCCGGACTAGCGGGAGAACCTACAATGAGCAGTTCTTC. Its protein product is CASSTRTSGRTYNEQFF.